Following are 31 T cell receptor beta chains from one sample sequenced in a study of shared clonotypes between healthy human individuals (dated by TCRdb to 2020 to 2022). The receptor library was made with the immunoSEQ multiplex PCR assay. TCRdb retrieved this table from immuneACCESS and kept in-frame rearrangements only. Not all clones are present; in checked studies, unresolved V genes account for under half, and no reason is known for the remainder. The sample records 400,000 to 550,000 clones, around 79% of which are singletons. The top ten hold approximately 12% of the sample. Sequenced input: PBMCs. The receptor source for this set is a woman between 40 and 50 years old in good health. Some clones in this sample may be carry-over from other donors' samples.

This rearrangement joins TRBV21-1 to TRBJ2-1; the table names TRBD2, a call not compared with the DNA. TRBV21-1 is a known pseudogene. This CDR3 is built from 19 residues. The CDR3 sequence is CASSNRTSGDSSSYNEQFF. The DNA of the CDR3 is TGTGCCAGCAGCAACCGGACTAGCGGGGATTCTAGCTCCTACAATGAGCAGTTCTTC.

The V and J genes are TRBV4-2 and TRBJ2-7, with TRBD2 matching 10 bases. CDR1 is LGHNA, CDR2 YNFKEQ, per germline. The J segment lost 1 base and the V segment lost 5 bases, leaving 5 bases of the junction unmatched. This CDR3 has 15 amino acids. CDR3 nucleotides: TGTGCCAGCAGCACGGGGACTAGCGCTTCCTACGAGCAGTACTTC. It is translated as CASSTGTSASYEQYF.

The CDR3 DNA is TGTGCCAGTAGTCGGACTAGCCCCGGGGATGAGCAGTTCTTC. It yields the protein CASSRTSPGDEQFF. This chain links TRBV19 with TRBJ2-1; 8 nucleotides match TRBD2. Germline CDR1 reads LNHDA; CDR2 reads SQIVND (reference sequence). The CDR3 covers 14 residues. V dropped 5 bases and J dropped 8; count of bases not matched to a gene: 8.

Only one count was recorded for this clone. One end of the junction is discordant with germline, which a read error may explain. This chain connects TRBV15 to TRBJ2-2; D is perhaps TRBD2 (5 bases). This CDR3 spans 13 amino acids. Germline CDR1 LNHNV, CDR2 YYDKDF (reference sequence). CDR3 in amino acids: CATSGSKTGELFF. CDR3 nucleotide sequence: TGTGCCACGTCGGGATCGAAGACCGGGGAGCTGTTTTTT.

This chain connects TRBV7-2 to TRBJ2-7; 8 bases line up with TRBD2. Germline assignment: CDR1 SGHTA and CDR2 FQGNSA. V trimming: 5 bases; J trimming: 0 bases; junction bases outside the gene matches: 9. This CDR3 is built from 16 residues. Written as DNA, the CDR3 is TGTGCCAGCAGCAATAGCGGGGCCAAACCCTCCTACGAGCAGTACTTC. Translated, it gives CASSNSGAKPSYEQYF.

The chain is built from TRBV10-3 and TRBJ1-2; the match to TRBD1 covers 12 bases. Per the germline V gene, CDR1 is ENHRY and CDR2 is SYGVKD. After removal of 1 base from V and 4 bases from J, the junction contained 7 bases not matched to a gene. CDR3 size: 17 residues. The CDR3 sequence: CAISELGTGGSVYGYTF. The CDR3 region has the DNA TGTGCCATCAGTGAGTTGGGGACAGGGGGCAGTGTCTATGGCTACACCTTC.

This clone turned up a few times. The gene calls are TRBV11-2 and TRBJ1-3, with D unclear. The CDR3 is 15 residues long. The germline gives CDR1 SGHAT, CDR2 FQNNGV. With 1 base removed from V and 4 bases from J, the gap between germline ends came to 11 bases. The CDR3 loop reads CASSLVGSLGNTIYF. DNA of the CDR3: TGTGCCAGCAGCTTAGTGGGCAGCCTAGGAAACACCATATATTTT.

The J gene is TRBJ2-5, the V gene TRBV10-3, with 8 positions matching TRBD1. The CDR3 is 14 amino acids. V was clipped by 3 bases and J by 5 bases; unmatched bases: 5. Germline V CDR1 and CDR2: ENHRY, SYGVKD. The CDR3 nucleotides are TGTGCCATCAGTGAAGGACAGGGATGGGAGACCCAGTACTTC. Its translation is CAISEGQGWETQYF.

The CDR3 reads CASSYDRDSYNEQFF. The CDR3 bases are TGTGCCAGCAGCTACGACCGGGACAGTTACAATGAGCAGTTCTTC. V is TRBV7-7 and J is TRBJ2-1; 7 bases align to TRBD1. Losses at the gene ends were 4 bases for V and 4 bases for J; bases not matched to a gene: 7. This CDR3 has 15 residues. From germline, CDR1 is SSHAT and CDR2 FNYEAQ (reference sequence).

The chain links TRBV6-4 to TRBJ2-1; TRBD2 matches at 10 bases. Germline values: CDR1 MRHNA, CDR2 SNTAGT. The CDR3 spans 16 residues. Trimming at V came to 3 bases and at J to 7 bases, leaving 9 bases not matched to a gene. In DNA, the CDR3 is TGTGCCAGCAGTGATCAAGCGGGAGGGCCTTGGAATGAGCAGTTCTTC. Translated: CASSDQAGGPWNEQFF.

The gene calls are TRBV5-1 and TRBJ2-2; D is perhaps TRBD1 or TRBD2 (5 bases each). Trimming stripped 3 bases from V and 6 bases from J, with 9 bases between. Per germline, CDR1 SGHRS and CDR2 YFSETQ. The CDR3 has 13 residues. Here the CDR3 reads CASSWDGSGELFF. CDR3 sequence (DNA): TGCGCCAGCAGCTGGGACGGGTCCGGGGAGCTGTTTTTT.

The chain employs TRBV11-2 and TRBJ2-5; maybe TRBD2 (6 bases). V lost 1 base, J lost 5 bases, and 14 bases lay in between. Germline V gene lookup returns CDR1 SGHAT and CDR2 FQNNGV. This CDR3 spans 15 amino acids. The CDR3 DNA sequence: TGTGCCAGCAGCTTAGGGGGTAGCGGCAGGGAGACCCAGTACTTC. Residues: CASSLGGSGRETQYF.

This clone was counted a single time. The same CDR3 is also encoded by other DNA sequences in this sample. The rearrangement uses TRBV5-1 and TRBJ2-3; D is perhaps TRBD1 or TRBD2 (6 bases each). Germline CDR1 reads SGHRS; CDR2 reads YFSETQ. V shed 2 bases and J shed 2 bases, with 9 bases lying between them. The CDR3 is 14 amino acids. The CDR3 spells CASSLGGFTDTQYF. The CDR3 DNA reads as TGCGCCAGCAGCTTAGGGGGGTTCACAGATACGCAGTATTTT.

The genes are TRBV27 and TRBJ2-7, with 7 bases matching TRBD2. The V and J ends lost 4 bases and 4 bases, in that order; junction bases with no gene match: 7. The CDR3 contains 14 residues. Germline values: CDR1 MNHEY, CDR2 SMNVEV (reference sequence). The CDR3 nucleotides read TGTGCCAGCAGTTACGAGCGGGAAGATTACGAGCAGTACTTC. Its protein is CASSYEREDYEQYF.

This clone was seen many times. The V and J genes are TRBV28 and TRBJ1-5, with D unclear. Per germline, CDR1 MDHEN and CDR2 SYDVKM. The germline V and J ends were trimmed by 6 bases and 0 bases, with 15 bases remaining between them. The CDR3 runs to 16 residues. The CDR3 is CASSLTATYSNQPQHF. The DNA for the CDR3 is TGTGCCAGCAGCCTGACCGCTACATATAGCAATCAGCCCCAGCATTTT.

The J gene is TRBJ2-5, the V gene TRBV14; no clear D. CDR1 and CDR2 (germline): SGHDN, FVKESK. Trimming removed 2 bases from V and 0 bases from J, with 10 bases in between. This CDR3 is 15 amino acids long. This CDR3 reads CASSQRLPYQETQYF. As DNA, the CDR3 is TGTGCCAGCAGCCAACGGCTACCGTACCAAGAGACCCAGTACTTC.

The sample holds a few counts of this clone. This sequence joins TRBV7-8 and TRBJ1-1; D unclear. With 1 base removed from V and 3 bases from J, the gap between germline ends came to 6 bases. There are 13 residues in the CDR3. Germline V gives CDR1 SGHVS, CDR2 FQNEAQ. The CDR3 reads CASSLGGDTEAFF. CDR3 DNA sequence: TGTGCCAGCAGCTTAGGTGGGGACACTGAAGCTTTCTTT.

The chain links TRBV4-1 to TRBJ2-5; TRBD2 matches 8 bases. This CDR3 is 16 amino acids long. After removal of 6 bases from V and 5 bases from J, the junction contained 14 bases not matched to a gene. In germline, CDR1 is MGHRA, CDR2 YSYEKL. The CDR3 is CASSQRSSGRRETQYF. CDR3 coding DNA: TGCGCCAGCAGTCAACGGTCCAGCGGGAGAAGGGAGACCCAGTACTTC.

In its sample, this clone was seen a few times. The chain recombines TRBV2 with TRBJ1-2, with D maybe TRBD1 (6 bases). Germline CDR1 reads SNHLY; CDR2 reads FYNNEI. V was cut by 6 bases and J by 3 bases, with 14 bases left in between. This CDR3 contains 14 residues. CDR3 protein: CASSYRVGDYGYTF. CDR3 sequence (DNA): TGTGCCAGCAGCTACAGGGTTGGGGACTATGGCTACACCTTC.

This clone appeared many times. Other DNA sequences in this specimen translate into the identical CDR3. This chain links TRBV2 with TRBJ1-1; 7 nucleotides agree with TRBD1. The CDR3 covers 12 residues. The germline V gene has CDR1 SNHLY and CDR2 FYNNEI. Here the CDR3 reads CAAGRGPTEAFF. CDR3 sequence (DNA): TGTGCAGCCGGGAGGGGGCCCACTGAAGCTTTCTTT.

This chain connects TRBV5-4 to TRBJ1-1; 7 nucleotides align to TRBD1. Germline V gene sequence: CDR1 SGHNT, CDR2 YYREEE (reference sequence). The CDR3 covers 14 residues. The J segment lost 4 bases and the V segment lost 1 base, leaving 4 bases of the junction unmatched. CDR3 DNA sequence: TGTGCCAGCAGCTTGAGTCAGGGGGGCACTGAAGCTTTCTTT. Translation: CASSLSQGGTEAFF.

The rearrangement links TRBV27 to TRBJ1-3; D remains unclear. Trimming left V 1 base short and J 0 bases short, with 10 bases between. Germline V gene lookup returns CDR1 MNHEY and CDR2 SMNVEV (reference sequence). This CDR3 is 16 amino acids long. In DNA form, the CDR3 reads TGTGCCAGCAGTTTATATGGACCCAGCTCTGGAAACACCATATATTTT. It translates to CASSLYGPSSGNTIYF.

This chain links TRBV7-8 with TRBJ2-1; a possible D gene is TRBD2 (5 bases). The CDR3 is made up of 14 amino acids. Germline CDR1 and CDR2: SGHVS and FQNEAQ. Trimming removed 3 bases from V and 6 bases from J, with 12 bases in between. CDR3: CASSFRGAGNEQFF. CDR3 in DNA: TGTGCCAGCAGCTTTCGGGGAGCCGGCAATGAGCAGTTCTTC.

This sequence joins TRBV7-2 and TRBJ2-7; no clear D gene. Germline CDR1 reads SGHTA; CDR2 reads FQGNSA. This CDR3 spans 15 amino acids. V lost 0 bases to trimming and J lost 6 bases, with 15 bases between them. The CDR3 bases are TGTGCCAGCAGCTTAGCGCTGGGGTTTACGAGCGAGCAGTACTTC. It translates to CASSLALGFTSEQYF.

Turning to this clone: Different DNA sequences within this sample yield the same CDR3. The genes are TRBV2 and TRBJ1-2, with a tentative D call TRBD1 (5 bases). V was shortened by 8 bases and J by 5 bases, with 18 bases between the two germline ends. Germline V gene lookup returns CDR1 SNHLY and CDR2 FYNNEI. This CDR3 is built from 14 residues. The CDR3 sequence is CASVDGATLYGYTF. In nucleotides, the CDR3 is TGTGCCAGCGTCGACGGGGCCACTTTGTATGGCTACACCTTC.

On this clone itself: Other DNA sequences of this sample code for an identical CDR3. CDR3 residues: CASSQADTQYF. In nucleotides, the CDR3 is TGTGCCAGCAGCCAGGCAGATACGCAGTATTTT. The chain joins TRBV14 to TRBJ2-3; D gene unclear. From germline, CDR1 is SGHDN and CDR2 FVKESK. The V and J ends lost 3 bases and 4 bases respectively, with 2 bases between them. The CDR3 is 11 residues long.

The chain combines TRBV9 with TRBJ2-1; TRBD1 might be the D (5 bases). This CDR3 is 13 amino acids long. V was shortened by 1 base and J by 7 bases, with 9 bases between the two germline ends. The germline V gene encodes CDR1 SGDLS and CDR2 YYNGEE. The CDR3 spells CASSVWAGNEQFF. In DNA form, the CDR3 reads TGTGCCAGCAGCGTATGGGCAGGGAATGAGCAGTTCTTC.

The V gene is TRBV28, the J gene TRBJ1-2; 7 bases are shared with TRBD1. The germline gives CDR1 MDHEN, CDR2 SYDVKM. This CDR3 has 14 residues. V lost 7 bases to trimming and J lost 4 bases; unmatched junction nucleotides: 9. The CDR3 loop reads CASMPQTGSYGYTF. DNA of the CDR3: TGTGCCAGCATGCCACAGACAGGGAGCTATGGCTACACCTTC.

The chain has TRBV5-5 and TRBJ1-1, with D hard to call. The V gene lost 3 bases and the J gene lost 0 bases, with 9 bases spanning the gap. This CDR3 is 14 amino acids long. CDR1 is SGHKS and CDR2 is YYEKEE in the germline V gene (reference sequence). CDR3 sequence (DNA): TGTGCCAGCAGCTACAGTGCTATGAACACTGAAGCTTTCTTT. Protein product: CASSYSAMNTEAFF.

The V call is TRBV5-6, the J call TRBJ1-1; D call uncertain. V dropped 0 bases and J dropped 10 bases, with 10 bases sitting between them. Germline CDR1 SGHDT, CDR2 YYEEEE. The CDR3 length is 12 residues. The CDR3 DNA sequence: TGTGCCAGCAGCTTGGACGGACCCCCAGCTTTCTTT. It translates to CASSLDGPPAFF.

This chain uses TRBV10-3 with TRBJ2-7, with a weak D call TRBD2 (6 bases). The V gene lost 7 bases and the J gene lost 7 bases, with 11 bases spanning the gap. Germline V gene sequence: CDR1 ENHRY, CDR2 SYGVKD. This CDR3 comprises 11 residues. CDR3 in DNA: TGTGCCATCACAGGCGGAGGGGAGCAGTACTTC. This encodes CAITGGGEQYF.